This T cell receptor beta chain was recovered during a study of response to subunit inactivated influenza vaccine. The V gene's germline CDR1 is DFQATT and CDR2 SNEGSKA (reference sequence). The ends were cut back, 3 bases at V and 1 base at J, with 10 bases in the middle. CDR3 length: 13 amino acids. General observations from the study: Only a handful of new T cells, the authors suggested, are recruited with each seasonal influenza vaccination.

With regard to this clonotype: Its antigen is unknown.

One entry per CDR3 protein, called by TCRdb with MiXCR from the RT-PCR reads. The data show about half a million distinct CDR3 sequences, 25% seen once. Sequenced here: CD4+ T cells sorted from PBMCs, sampled more than 4 days after vaccination. The V and J genes are TRBV20-1 and TRBJ2-7; possibly TRBD1 for D (5 bases). The TCR comes from a man aged 50 or older who received an inactivated influenza vaccine. The CDR3 nucleotides read TGCAGTGCTAGGGCCAGGGTATCCTACGAGCAGTACTTC. This codes for CSARARVSYEQYF.